Listed here is a single T cell receptor (beta chain). Both 60 Vbeta primers and 13 Jbeta primers went into the PCR. The data were produced by immunoSEQ multiplex PCR, yet TCRdb's version contains in-frame clones alone and is incomplete. The data show approximately 77,000 clones, roughly two thirds seen once. CDR3 length equals 13 residues. Between the trimmed V and J ends, which lost 6 bases and 5 bases, there was a span of 11 bases. CDR1 and CDR2 (germline): SEHNR, FQNEAQ (reference sequence). Donors counted as nominally healthy when sampled, yet unrecorded immune exposures were likely. These data originate in a study of cytomegalovirus exposure and HLA in healthy donors. Study as a whole: HLA-typed donors were the source of around 87 million unique TCRs, which an early data release held. The Caucasian-associated ancestry cluster contained roughly four fifths of the approximately 390 genotyped donors.

Material for sequencing was PBMCs. The V gene is TRBV7-9, the J gene TRBJ2-1; D remains ambiguous. The receptor was derived from a man aged 60-69 years in good health and CMV-seropositive. Written as DNA, the CDR3 is TGTGCCAGCAGGGTCCTATCCCACAATGAGCAGTTCTTC. This encodes CASRVLSHNEQFF.